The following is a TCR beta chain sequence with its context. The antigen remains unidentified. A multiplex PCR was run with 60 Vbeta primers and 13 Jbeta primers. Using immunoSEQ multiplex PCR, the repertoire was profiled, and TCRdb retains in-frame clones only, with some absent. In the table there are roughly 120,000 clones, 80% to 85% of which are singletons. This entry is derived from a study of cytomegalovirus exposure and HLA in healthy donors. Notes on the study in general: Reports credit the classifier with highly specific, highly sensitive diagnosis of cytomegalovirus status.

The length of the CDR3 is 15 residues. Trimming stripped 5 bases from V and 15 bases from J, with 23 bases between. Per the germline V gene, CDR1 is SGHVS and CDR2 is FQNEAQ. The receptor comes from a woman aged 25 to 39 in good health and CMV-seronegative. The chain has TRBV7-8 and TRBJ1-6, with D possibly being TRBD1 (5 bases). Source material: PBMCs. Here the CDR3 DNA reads TGTGCCAGCAGCCCCACGGGGGACCCGCCGGGAGTCCTCCACTTT. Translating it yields CASSPTGDPPGVLHF.